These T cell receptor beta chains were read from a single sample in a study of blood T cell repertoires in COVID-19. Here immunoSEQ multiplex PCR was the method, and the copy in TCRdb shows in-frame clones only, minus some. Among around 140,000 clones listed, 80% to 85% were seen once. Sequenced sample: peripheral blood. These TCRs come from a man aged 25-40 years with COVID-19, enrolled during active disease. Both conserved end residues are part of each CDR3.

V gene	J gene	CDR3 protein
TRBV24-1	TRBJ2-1	CATSRSGSVYNEQFF
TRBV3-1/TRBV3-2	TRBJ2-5	CASSQEVGEGRETQYF
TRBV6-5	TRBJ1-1	CASSYSQGPGTEAFF
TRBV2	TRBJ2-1	CASRLAGGPLNEQFF
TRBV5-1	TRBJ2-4	CASRLGTSAKNIQYF
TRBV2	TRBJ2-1	CASRLRTARLLAGPNEQFF
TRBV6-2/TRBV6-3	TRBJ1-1	CASSRGLTGAEAFF
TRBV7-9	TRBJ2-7	CASQGGSAEKQYF
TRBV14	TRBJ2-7	CASSTRVPYEQYF
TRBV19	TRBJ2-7	CASSGDSYEQYF
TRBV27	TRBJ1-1	CASSPGEETEAFF
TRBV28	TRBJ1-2	CASSTAGAKTNYGYTF
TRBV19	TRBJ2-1	CASSINGPSGSYNEQFF
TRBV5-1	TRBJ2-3	CASSGYFRGSTDTQYF
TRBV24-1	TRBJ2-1	CATSAGTGGSNNEQFF
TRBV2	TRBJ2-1	CASSPLGGGRSNEQFF
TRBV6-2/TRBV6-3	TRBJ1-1	CASSSRPYPEAFF
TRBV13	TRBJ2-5	CASSSGQSKTQYF
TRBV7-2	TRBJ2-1	CASSLTSSSYNEQFF
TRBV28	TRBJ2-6	CASAGAGANVLTF
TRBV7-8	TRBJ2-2	CASSLGQGRDTGELFF
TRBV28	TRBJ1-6	CASGANSPLHF
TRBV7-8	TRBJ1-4	CASSLRQGFEKLFF
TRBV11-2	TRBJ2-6	CASSSGGSGANVLTF
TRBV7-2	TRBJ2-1	CASSPPSGSHNEQFF
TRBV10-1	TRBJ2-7	CASSDSVYEQYF
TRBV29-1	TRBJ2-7	CSVDAGGPVEQYF
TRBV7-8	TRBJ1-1	CASSIGTSKTEAFF
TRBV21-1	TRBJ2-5	CASSNRTVQETQYF
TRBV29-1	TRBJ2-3	CSVGRKVAGLTDTQYF
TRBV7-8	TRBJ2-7	CASSTTIGTSGGEQYF
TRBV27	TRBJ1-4	CASSLLRAATNEKLFF
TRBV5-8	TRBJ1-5	CASSLVGPNQPQHF
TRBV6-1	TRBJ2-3	CASSESIAGGRGDTQYF
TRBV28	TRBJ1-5	CASSSKGAIQPQHF
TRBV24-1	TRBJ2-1	CATSDDSGSSYNEQFF
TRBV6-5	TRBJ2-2	CASRASAGATGELFF
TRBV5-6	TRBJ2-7	CASSLQGRTYEQYF